The rows below give T cell receptor beta chains drawn from one sample of a study of cytomegalovirus exposure and HLA in healthy donors. TCRdb keeps only in-frame clones here, not all; method: immunoSEQ multiplex PCR. The data contain about 150,000 clones, 70% to 90% of them seen just once; the ten biggest clones take up approximately 2%. The sequencing sample was made of PBMCs. These receptors all come from a human donor in good health. CDR3s include the opening cysteine and the closing phenylalanine or tryptophan. The order of the fields is V gene, CDR3 protein.

v_call: TRBV15
cdr3_aa: CATRGDRGNQPQHF

v_call: TRBV6-5
cdr3_aa: CATRDRGLVNTEAFF

v_call: TRBV11-2
cdr3_aa: CASSSLAGAIYNEQFF

v_call: TRBV14
cdr3_aa: CASSQPGETEAFF

v_call: TRBV11-2
cdr3_aa: CASSSPRVFDSYNEQFF

v_call: TRBV9
cdr3_aa: CASPLGGLRNEKLFF

v_call: TRBV5-4
cdr3_aa: CASSSGTDKETQYF

v_call: TRBV2
cdr3_aa: CASRSTGAYEQYF

v_call: TRBV19
cdr3_aa: CASSDLGTGSYEQYF

v_call: TRBV30
cdr3_aa: CAWGLGGGTDTQYF

v_call: TRBV19
cdr3_aa: CASSTNRDFLPYEQYF

v_call: TRBV6-4
cdr3_aa: CASSGTSGSNEQFF

v_call: TRBV28
cdr3_aa: CASSLSGSGSKNIQYF

v_call: TRBV9
cdr3_aa: CASSVGGSYNEQFF

v_call: TRBV15
cdr3_aa: CATSRDPRGGELFF

v_call: TRBV6-1
cdr3_aa: CASSEVVGYQAFF

v_call: TRBV27
cdr3_aa: CASSILSSGTYNEQFF

v_call: TRBV15
cdr3_aa: CATSRTSEVNEQFF

v_call: TRBV2
cdr3_aa: CASRISGGSRSAQYF

v_call: TRBV28
cdr3_aa: CASTLSDTYTDTQYF

v_call: TRBV6-1
cdr3_aa: CASSEAWAGMNTEAFF

v_call: TRBV2
cdr3_aa: CASRPEMNTEAFF

v_call: TRBV5-1
cdr3_aa: CASSLTTGGLNTEAFF

v_call: TRBV28
cdr3_aa: CASSLAGVNTGELFF

v_call: TRBV5-1
cdr3_aa: CASSVAGGPADTQYF

v_call: TRBV28
cdr3_aa: CASSTGDYEQYF

v_call: TRBV11-2
cdr3_aa: CASSLIFGRAPYEQYF

v_call: TRBV19
cdr3_aa: CASSIDLGNQPQHF

v_call: TRBV29-1
cdr3_aa: CSVEDRRDRPTGGYTF

v_call: TRBV5-1
cdr3_aa: CASSFGPSYNEQFF

v_call: TRBV7-2
cdr3_aa: CASSPLFTPLHF

v_call: TRBV9
cdr3_aa: CASSSLNEQFF

v_call: TRBV5-1
cdr3_aa: CASSFSGQEPYGYTF

v_call: TRBV11-2
cdr3_aa: CASSLTTGSSYEQYF